This TCR beta chain comes out of a study of T cell responses to AZD1222 COVID-19 vaccine. Trimming stripped 1 base from V and 1 base from J, with 11 bases between. CDR1 and CDR2 from the germline V gene are SGHNT and YYREEE (reference sequence). The CDR3 contains 15 residues. Repertoires were generated with immunoSEQ multiplex PCR, while TCRdb's copy carries only in-frame clones and drops some. The sample holds 90,000 to 150,000 clones, 70% to 90% seen once. Sequencing was performed on peripheral blood, taken on day 0 of AZD1222 vaccination. The genes are TRBV5-4 and TRBJ1-2, with D possibly TRBD1 on 5 matching bases. This TCR derives from an adult in good health. CDR3 region: CASSLSGALNYGYTF. The CDR3 DNA reads TGTGCCAGCAGCTTGAGTGGGGCGCTTAACTATGGCTACACCTTC.